This record concerns one T cell receptor beta chain sequence. Mismatch with germline at one junction end may stem from a read error. This sample is drawn from a study of T cell responses to AZD1222 COVID-19 vaccine. The CDR3 length is 13 residues. Clones were read by immunoSEQ multiplex PCR, and TCRdb kept only the in-frame ones, dropping some. Among around 78,000 clones listed, roughly 90% were seen once. J is TRBJ2-7 and V is TRBV12-3 or TRBV12-4, with a possible D match to TRBD2 (5 bases). The sample was peripheral blood, taken on day 0 of AZD1222 vaccination. This TCR came from an adult in good health. The CDR3 region is CASSLASAYEQYF. The CDR3 coding sequence is TGTGCCAGCAGCTTAGCGTCCGCCTACGAGCAGTACTTC.